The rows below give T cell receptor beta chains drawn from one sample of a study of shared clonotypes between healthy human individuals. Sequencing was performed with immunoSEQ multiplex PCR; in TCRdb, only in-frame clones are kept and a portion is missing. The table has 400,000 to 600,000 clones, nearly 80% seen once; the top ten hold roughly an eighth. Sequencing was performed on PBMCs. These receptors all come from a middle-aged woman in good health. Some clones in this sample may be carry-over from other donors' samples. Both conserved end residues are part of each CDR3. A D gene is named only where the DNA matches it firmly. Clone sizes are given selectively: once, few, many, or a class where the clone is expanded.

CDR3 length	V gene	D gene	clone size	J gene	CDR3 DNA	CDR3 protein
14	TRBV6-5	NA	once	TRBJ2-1	TGTGCCAGCAGTTACTCGATACTAGCCCATGAGCAGTTCTTC	CASSYSILAHEQFF
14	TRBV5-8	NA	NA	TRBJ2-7	TGTGCCAGCAGCTTGCTAGCAGGCTCCTACGAGCAGTACTTC	CASSLLAGSYEQYF
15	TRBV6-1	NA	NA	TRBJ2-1	TGTGCCAGCAGGACTAGTAGGAGCTCCTACAATGAGCAGTTCTTC	CASRTSRSSYNEQFF
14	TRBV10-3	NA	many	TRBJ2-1	TGTGCCATCAAACCAGCGGAGACTCACAATGAGCAGTTCTTC	CAIKPAETHNEQFF
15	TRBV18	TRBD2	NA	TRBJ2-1	TGTGCCAGCTCTTTGACTAGCGGGAGTGGCGATGAGCAGTTCTTC	CASSLTSGSGDEQFF
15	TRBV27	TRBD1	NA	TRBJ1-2	TGTGCCAGCAGTACGACAGGGGGCGATGGCGGTGGCTACACCTTC	CASSTTGGDGGGYTF
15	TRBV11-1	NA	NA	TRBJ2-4	TGTGCCAGCAGCGCCGGACAGATAGCCAAAAACATTCAGTACTTC	CASSAGQIAKNIQYF
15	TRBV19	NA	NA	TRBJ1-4	TGTGCCAGTAGTATATGGGGAGCAACTAATGAAAAACTGTTTTTT	CASSIWGATNEKLFF
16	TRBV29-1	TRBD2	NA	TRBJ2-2	TGCAGCGTAAGCAGGACTAGCTTCATGTGTTGGGGGGAGCTGTTTTTT	CSVSRTSFMCWGELFF
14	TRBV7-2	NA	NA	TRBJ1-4	TGTGCCAGCAGCCGGATCCCCGGGAAGGAAAAACTGTTTTTT	CASSRIPGKEKLFF
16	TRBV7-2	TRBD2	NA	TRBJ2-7	TGTGCCAGCCGCACAAGGAGCGGGGAGGGATCCTACGAGCAGTACTTC	CASRTRSGEGSYEQYF
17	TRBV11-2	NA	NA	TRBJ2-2	TGTGCCAGCACCCATAACCGGGACGTTCGGGGCACCGGGGAGCTGTTTTTT	CASTHNRDVRGTGELFF
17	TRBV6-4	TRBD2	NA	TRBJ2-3	TGTGCCAGCAGTGACCCTCGGGCTAGCGGGAGAGAGGATACGCAGTATTTT	CASSDPRASGREDTQYF
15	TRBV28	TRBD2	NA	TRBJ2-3	TGTGCCAGCAGAACGGGGGGAGAAAGCACAGATACGCAGTATTTT	CASRTGGESTDTQYF
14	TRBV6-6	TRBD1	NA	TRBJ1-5	TGTGCCAGCAGTGGGGGACAGGTCAATCAGCCCCAGCATTTT	CASSGGQVNQPQHF
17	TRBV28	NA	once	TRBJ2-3	TGTGCCAGCAGTTTGCGGCTTGACTCGAGACGGGCTGATACGCAGTATTTT	CASSLRLDSRRADTQYF
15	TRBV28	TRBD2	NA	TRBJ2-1	TGTGCCAGCACCCGAGCGGGGTCAGAATACAATGAGCAGTTCTTC	CASTRAGSEYNEQFF
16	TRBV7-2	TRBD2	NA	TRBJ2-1	TGTGCCAGCAGCCAGGGGGGACTAGCGGGACGGAATGAGCAGTTCTTC	CASSQGGLAGRNEQFF
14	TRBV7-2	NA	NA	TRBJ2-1	TGTGCCAGCAGCTCGGAGCCCCTTGACAATGAGCAGTTCTTC	CASSSEPLDNEQFF
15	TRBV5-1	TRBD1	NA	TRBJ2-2	TGCGCCAGCAGCCGACAGGGGGAGGGCACCGGGGAGCTGTTTTTT	CASSRQGEGTGELFF
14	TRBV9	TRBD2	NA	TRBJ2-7	TGTGCCAGCAGCCCAGGGACTAGCGGCTACGAGCAGTACTTC	CASSPGTSGYEQYF
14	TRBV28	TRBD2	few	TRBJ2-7	TGTGCCAGCAGTCCGCCCGGGAGGGCCTACGAGCAGTACTTC	CASSPPGRAYEQYF
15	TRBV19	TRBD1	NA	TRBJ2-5	TGTGCCAGTAGTATAAACAGGGGCAGCGAGGAGACCCAGTACTTC	CASSINRGSEETQYF
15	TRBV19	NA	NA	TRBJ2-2	TGTGCCAGCCCCCAAATCTTACATAACACCGGGGAGCTGTTTTTT	CASPQILHNTGELFF
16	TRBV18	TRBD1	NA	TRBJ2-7	TGTGCCAGCTCACCATTTGTCACGAGACAGGGGAGCGAGCAGTACTTC	CASSPFVTRQGSEQYF
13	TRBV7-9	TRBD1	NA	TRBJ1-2	TGTGCCAGCAGCTCCGGGACAGTCTATGGCTACACCTTC	CASSSGTVYGYTF
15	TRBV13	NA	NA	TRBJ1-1	TGTGCCAGCAGCCAAGTCTCGGGGGTGCACACTGAAGCTTTCTTT	CASSQVSGVHTEAFF
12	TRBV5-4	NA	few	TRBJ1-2	TGTGCCAGCAGCTCTGAGGAGTATGGCTACACCTTC	CASSSEEYGYTF
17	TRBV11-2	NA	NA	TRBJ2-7	TGTGCCAGCAGCTACAAGGGGTTGGGGGCCGGCTCCTACGAGCAGTACTTC	CASSYKGLGAGSYEQYF
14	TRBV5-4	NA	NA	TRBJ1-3	TGTGCCAGCAGCTTCGCACAGGGAGGAAACACCATATATTTT	CASSFAQGGNTIYF
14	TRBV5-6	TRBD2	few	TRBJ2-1	TGTGCCAGCAGCCGGGGACTAGTAGCGGGGGAGCAGTTCTTC	CASSRGLVAGEQFF
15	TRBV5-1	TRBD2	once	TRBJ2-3	TGCGCCAGCAGCAACCCGGACGGGGGGACAGATACGCAGTATTTT	CASSNPDGGTDTQYF
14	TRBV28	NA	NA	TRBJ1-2	TGTGCCAGCATTCCGGGACCGGCGAGAGGGGGCTACACCTTC	CASIPGPARGGYTF
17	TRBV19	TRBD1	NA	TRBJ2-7	TGTGCCAGTAGCGGACAGGGGAGAACCCCCCTCTCCTACGAGCAGTACTTC	CASSGQGRTPLSYEQYF
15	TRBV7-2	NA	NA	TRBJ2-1	TGTGCCAGCAGCTTGGCCGGGACCCCCGGCAATGAGCAGTTCTTC	CASSLAGTPGNEQFF
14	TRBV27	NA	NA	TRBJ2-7	TGTGCCAGCAGTATCGCCGGGACACCATACGAGCAGTACTTC	CASSIAGTPYEQYF
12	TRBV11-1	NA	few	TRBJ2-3	TGTGCCAGCAGCGCGGGACAGAGGACGCAGTATTTT	CASSAGQRTQYF
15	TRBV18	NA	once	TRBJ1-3	TGTGCCAGCTCACCACGAAGGGATTCTGGAAACACCATATATTTT	CASSPRRDSGNTIYF
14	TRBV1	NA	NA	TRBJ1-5	TGCACCAGCAGCCATGGACAGCCCGGGACGCCCCAGCATTTT	CTSSHGQPGTPQHF
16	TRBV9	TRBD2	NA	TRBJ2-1	TGTGCCAGCAGCAGGACTAGCGGGAGCTCCTACAATGAGCAGTTCTTC	CASSRTSGSSYNEQFF
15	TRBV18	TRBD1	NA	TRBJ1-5	TGTGCCAGCTCACCAGGGACAGCAGGTTCCCAGCCCCAGCATTTT	CASSPGTAGSQPQHF